This T cell receptor (beta chain) appears in the sequencing data of a study of blood T cell repertoires in COVID-19. Per the germline V gene, CDR1 is LNHDA and CDR2 is SQIVND (reference sequence). The ends lost 4 bases at V and 9 bases at J; junction bases unmatched: 14. The CDR3 contains 16 residues. The protocol was immunoSEQ multiplex PCR, while the TCRdb copy is restricted to in-frame clones and leaves out a portion. The table shows 50,000 to 65,000 clones, with roughly nine tenths occurring only once. The rearrangement joins TRBV19 to TRBJ2-1; 8 positions agree with TRBD2. The clonotype comes from a woman in her fifties or sixties with active or convalescent COVID-19. The specimen sequenced was peripheral blood. As DNA, the CDR3 is TGTGCCAGTAGTACCGTGGGACTAGGGGCACGGGGTGAGCAGTTCTTC. It yields the protein CASSTVGLGARGEQFF. The variable domain in full, with the rest retrieved from reference TRBV19 and TRBJ2-1, is DGGITQSPKYLFRKEGQNVTLSCEQNLNHDAMYWYRQDPGQGLRLIYYSQIVNDFQKGDIAEGYSVSREKKESFPLTVTSAQKNPTAFYLCASSTVGLGARGEQFFGPGTRLTVL.